This TCR beta chain stems from a study of T cells in Graves' hyperthyroidism and ophthalmopathy. Comments on this clonotype: Its specificity is not known.

The study, taken as a whole, reports: Most clonotypes that expanded in the thyroid above 0.001 also showed up in blood.

RNA transcripts yielded amplified TCR beta CDR3 regions. The study used the HTBI primer set for a first-round RT-PCR of the TCR CDR3. Each CDR3 protein is one row after TCRdb ran MiXCR on the multiplex PCR reads. Of more than 500,000 distinct CDR3 sequences in the sample, 40% to 50% were seen once. Germline V lookup: CDR1 DFQATT, CDR2 SNEGSKA (reference sequence). V lost 0 bases to trimming and J lost 16 bases; unmatched junction nucleotides: 8. This CDR3 has 13 residues. Diagnostic decisions used clinical symptoms, serum thyroxine and TRAb, thyroid ultrasound and orbital computed tomography. What was sequenced was peripheral blood or thyroid tissue (not recorded which). This sequence was found in an adult woman with Graves' disease, either hyperthyroidism or ophthalmopathy (not recorded which). This chain joins TRBV20-1 and TRBJ2-2, with 10 bases fitting TRBD1. The CDR3 loop is CSAREGGTGDSFF. The CDR3 nucleotides are TGCAGTGCTAGAGAGGGGGGGACAGGGGATTCGTTTTTT.